The clone carrying this TCR beta chain came up a few times. Its antigen is as yet unknown. The CDR3 extends over 16 amino acids. The V end lost 1 base, the J end lost 0 bases, and 10 bases lay between the germline ends. Germline CDR1 and CDR2: MNHNS and SASEGT. The sample is drawn from a study of CD8+ T cells in alopecia areata. Background on the study: It was oral tofacitinib, at 5 to 10 mg twice daily, that treated patients received.

Study conclusions and caveats: Across lesional scalp, and particularly alopecia totalis/universalis, clonality surpassed that of normal scalp.

Extracted RNA was reverse transcribed into cDNA, the sequencing template. TCRdb keeps only in-frame clones here, not all; method: immunoSEQ multiplex PCR. Here the sample spans more than 110,000 clones, under 60% being singletons. V usage is TRBV6-1 and J usage is TRBJ1-5; D is uncertain. This clonotype was sampled from a human donor with alopecia areata. Sequencing was performed on CD4+ T cells sorted from blood, taken at week 0. In nucleotides, the CDR3 is TGTGCCAGCAGTGAAGTATCGGACTATAGCAATCAGCCCCAGCATTTT. Encoded protein: CASSEVSDYSNQPQHF.